The rows below give T cell receptor beta chains drawn from one sample of a study of patients and donors after allogeneic stem cell transplantation. TCRdb reprocessed the RT-PCR reads with MiXCR, giving one entry per CDR3 protein. The sample has about 400,000 distinct CDR3 sequences, approximately 16% seen once. What was sequenced was blood, either unsorted or a sorted T cell fraction (not recorded which). Source of these receptors: a human donor who was either an allogeneic HSCT recipient or a stem cell or donor lymphocyte infusion donor (not recorded which). It is not recorded whose cells these are; they may come from a transplant donor. CDR3s include the opening cysteine and the closing phenylalanine or tryptophan. The D gene is left open where the match is weak. The listing skips clone size in some rows; elsewhere it reads once, few, many or a size class.

clone_size j_call d_call v_call cdr3_aa cdr3_nt
- TRBJ2-3 - TRBV6-1 CASSTVDYHGTDTQYF TGTGCCAGCAGCACCGTTGACTACCATGGCACAGATACGCAGTATTTT
few TRBJ2-5 TRBD2 TRBV5-1 CASSPDLLLAGAETQYF TGCGCCAGCAGCCCAGACCTACTACTAGCGGGAGCAGAGACCCAGTACTTC
many TRBJ1-3 - TRBV15 CATSRDWAGSGNTIYF TGTGCCACCAGCAGAGATTGGGCAGGCTCTGGAAACACCATATATTTT
few TRBJ2-1 - TRBV20-1 CSASRVSYNEQFF TGCAGTGCTAGTCGTGTCTCCTACAATGAGCAGTTCTTC
few TRBJ2-5 TRBD2 TRBV27 CASSPGGRVTETQYF TGTGCCAGCAGTCCCGGCGGGAGAGTGACAGAGACCCAGTACTTC
- TRBJ2-1 TRBD2 TRBV10-3 CANRGETNNEQFF TGTGCTAATCGGGGGGAGACGAACAATGAGCAGTTCTTC
- TRBJ1-5 - TRBV29-1 CSVKPEGGQPQHF TGCAGCGTTAAACCCGAGGGGGGGCAGCCCCAGCATTTT
few TRBJ1-5 - TRBV28 CVSSLGVGTMNQPQHF TGTGTCAGCAGTTTAGGCGTTGGGACCATGAATCAGCCCCAGCATTTT
few TRBJ2-2 - TRBV20-1 CSARDPVGITGELFF TGCAGTGCTAGAGATCCGGTGGGGATTACCGGGGAGCTGTTTTTT
many TRBJ2-5 - TRBV7-9 CASSLIQGSKETQYF TGTGCCAGCAGCTTAATTCAGGGGTCCAAGGAGACCCAGTACTTC
few TRBJ2-5 - TRBV11-2 CASSLGYLTQETQYF TGTGCCAGCAGCTTAGGTTATCTTACCCAAGAGACCCAGTACTTC
- TRBJ2-5 TRBD1 TRBV20-1 CSATGTVQETQYF TGCAGTGCTACCGGGACAGTACAAGAGACCCAGTACTTC
- TRBJ2-7 - TRBV7-9 CASSLSAGKNEQYF TGTGCCAGCAGCTTAAGTGCAGGGAAAAACGAGCAGTACTTC
- TRBJ2-5 - TRBV5-6 CASSPVGTLETQYF TGTGCCAGCAGCCCGGTCGGGACATTAGAGACCCAGTACTTC
- TRBJ2-5 TRBD1 TRBV5-4 CASSIGTVETQYF TGTGCCAGCAGCATTGGGACAGTAGAGACCCAGTACTTC
few TRBJ2-6 - TRBV10-3 CAISGRGQTSGANVLTF TGTGCCATCAGTGGGAGGGGACAGACCTCTGGGGCCAACGTCCTGACTTTC
- TRBJ2-4 TRBD2 TRBV4-1 CASSPAGLAENIQYF TGCGCCAGCAGCCCCGCAGGACTAGCGGAAAACATTCAGTACTTC
few TRBJ2-7 TRBD2 TRBV7-9 CASSLRSGGTYEQYF TGTGCCAGCAGCTTACGGAGCGGGGGAACCTACGAGCAGTACTTC
few TRBJ2-1 - TRBV20-1 CSARIIAEALSSYNEQFF TGCAGTGCTAGGATAATAGCGGAGGCCCTAAGCTCCTACAATGAGCAGTTCTTC
- TRBJ2-1 TRBD2 TRBV6-1 CASTLPGGREQFF TGTGCCAGCACCCTACCGGGGGGGAGGGAGCAGTTCTTC
few TRBJ2-7 TRBD2 TRBV20-1 CSARGRTSWYEQYF TGCAGTGCTAGAGGTAGGACTAGTTGGTACGAGCAGTACTTC
many TRBJ1-5 - TRBV2 CASTPWDSNQPQHF TGTGCCAGCACCCCATGGGACAGCAATCAGCCCCAGCATTTT
many TRBJ2-5 TRBD1 TRBV12-3/TRBV12-4 CASIKGARQETQYF TGTGCCAGCATTAAGGGGGCACGGCAAGAGACCCAGTACTTC
- TRBJ1-5 TRBD1 TRBV28 CASRPPGGRIQPQHF TGTGCCAGCAGGCCCCCAGGGGGGCGCATTCAGCCCCAGCATTTT
- TRBJ1-6 - TRBV10-3 CAISEGSPLHF TGTGCCATCAGTGAGGGATCACCCCTCCACTTT
- TRBJ1-5 - TRBV3-1 CASSQMGGNQPQHF TGTGCCAGCAGCCAAATGGGGGGCAATCAGCCCCAGCATTTT
few TRBJ1-1 - TRBV5-1 CASRGGRTEAFF TGCGCCAGTAGGGGGGGACGGACTGAAGCTTTCTTT
- TRBJ2-2 - TRBV7-8 CASSLQWGFPNTGELFF TGTGCCAGCAGCCTCCAGTGGGGCTTCCCGAACACCGGGGAGCTGTTTTTT
few TRBJ1-1 - TRBV4-1 CASRLSRFGGPGAFF TGCGCCAGCAGGTTATCAAGGTTTGGGGGCCCGGGAGCTTTCTTT